One and the same sample provided the 10 T cell receptor beta chains below, sequenced in a study of cytomegalovirus exposure and HLA in healthy donors (dated by TCRdb to 2015 to 2018). Libraries came from the immunoSEQ multiplex PCR assay. For the multiplex PCR, a mixture combining 60 forward primers for TCR Vbeta segments and 13 reverse primers for TCR Jbeta segments was used. The source is immuneACCESS, and TCRdb retained only in-frame sequences with V and J called. Part of the clones is not carried over; for the studies checked, unresolved V genes explain less than half of this, and the remainder is unexplained. The sample table records about 170,000 clones; under 80% of these occur just once. Clones ranked in the top ten supply roughly 1.9% of the sample. Material for sequencing was PBMCs. Receptor source: a female donor in good health and CMV-seronegative.

This rearrangement joins TRBV2 to TRBJ1-5; 7 positions agree with TRBD1. The V segment lost 6 bases and the J segment 3 bases; nucleotides outside the gene matches: 8. Germline V gene data show CDR1 as SNHLY and CDR2 as FYNNEI. CDR3 length: 15 amino acids. In nucleotides, the CDR3 is TGTGCCAGCAGCGACGATGACAGGGACAATCAGCCCCAGCATTTT. Its translation is CASSDDDRDNQPQHF.

The chain carries TRBV9 and TRBJ2-1; possibly TRBD1 for D (6 bases). V shed 4 bases and J shed 8 bases, with 16 bases lying between them. Looked up from germline, CDR1 is SGDLS and CDR2 is YYNGEE. CDR3 length equals 14 residues. This chain's CDR3 is CASSRGGEVDEQFF. The CDR3 region has the DNA TGTGCCAGCAGCAGAGGGGGAGAAGTGGATGAGCAGTTCTTC.

The chain joins TRBV29-1 to TRBJ2-7, with TRBD2 as a possible D gene (6 bases). With 4 bases removed from V and 6 bases from J, the gap between germline ends came to 13 bases. Looked up from germline, CDR1 is SQVTM and CDR2 is ANQGSEA. The CDR3 is made up of 12 amino acids. The CDR3 region is CSVGTPTSEQYF. The CDR3 DNA follows: TGCAGCGTTGGGACACCGACTAGCGAGCAGTACTTC.

The V gene is TRBV30, the J gene TRBJ1-6, with D hard to call. In germline, CDR1 is GTSNPN, CDR2 SVGIG (reference sequence). Trimming left V 7 bases short and J 7 bases short, with 17 bases between. The CDR3 has 14 residues. For the CDR3, the DNA is TGTGCCTATAAGGAAAGCGGGAGGAATTCACCCCTCCACTTT. As protein: CAYKESGRNSPLHF.

The chain uses TRBV5-1 and TRBJ2-2; perhaps TRBD2 as D (6 bases). Trimming stripped 0 bases from V and 5 bases from J, with 11 bases between. Germline values: CDR1 SGHRS, CDR2 YFSETQ. This CDR3 comprises 15 residues. The CDR3 sequence: CASSLAGAPTGELFF. Here the CDR3 DNA reads TGCGCCAGCAGCTTGGCGGGAGCACCAACCGGGGAGCTGTTTTTT.

The chain recombines TRBV5-1 with TRBJ2-7, with TRBD1 matching 8 bases. After removal of 0 bases from V and 6 bases from J, the junction contained 11 bases not matched to a gene. Germline V gene data show CDR1 as SGHRS and CDR2 as YFSETQ. The CDR3 extends over 16 amino acids. The CDR3 loop reads CASSLGVTGVGLEQYF. The CDR3 coding sequence is TGCGCCAGCAGCTTGGGAGTGACAGGGGTGGGCCTCGAGCAGTACTTC.

This chain joins TRBV30 and TRBJ1-1, with 12 bases identical to TRBD1. Germline V gene data show CDR1 as GTSNPN and CDR2 as SVGIG (reference sequence). The ends lost 3 bases at V and 5 bases at J; junction bases unmatched: 10. This CDR3 comprises 16 residues. This CDR3 reads CAWRTGTGGRGTEAFF. The DNA of the CDR3 is TGTGCCTGGAGGACCGGGACAGGGGGCCGTGGAACTGAAGCTTTCTTT. The full variable domain, completed using reference TRBV30 and TRBJ1-1, is SQTIHQWPATLVQPVGSPLSLECTVEGTSNPNLYWYRQAAGRGLQLLFYSVGIGQISSEVPQNLSASRPQDRQFILSSKKLLLSDSGFYLCAWRTGTGGRGTEAFFGQGTRLTVV.

For the CDR3, the DNA is TGCGCCAGCACGCAGGGGTCGAACACTGAAGCTTTCTTT. It translates to CASTQGSNTEAFF. The rearrangement joins TRBV5-1 to TRBJ1-1, with D perhaps TRBD1 (6 bases). The germline V and J ends were trimmed by 6 bases and 1 base, with 10 bases remaining between them. Per germline, CDR1 SGHRS and CDR2 YFSETQ. This CDR3 has 13 amino acids.

The chain has TRBV7-2 and TRBJ1-5; the match to TRBD1 covers 9 bases. This CDR3 is built from 14 residues. V dropped 4 bases and J dropped 6; count of bases not matched to a gene: 4. CDR1 and CDR2 from the germline V gene are SGHTA and FQGNSA. The CDR3 DNA sequence: TGTGCCAGCAGCTCCCGACAGGGGGGTCAGCCCCAGCATTTT. This translates into CASSSRQGGQPQHF. Using reference TRBV7-2 and TRBJ1-5 for the parts outside the CDR3, the full variable domain is GAGVSQSPSNKVTEKGKDVELRCDPISGHTALYWYRQSLGQGLEFLIYFQGNSAPDKSGLPSDRFSAERTGGSVSTLTIQRTQQEDSAVYLCASSSRQGGQPQHFGDGTRLSIL.

The CDR3 sequence: CARMATDTSGNTIYF. The CDR3 DNA sequence: TGTGCCAGGATGGCGACGGACACCTCTGGAAACACCATATATTTT. This chain connects TRBV19 to TRBJ1-3; possibly TRBD1 for D (5 bases). Germline loops: CDR1 LNHDA, CDR2 SQIVND (reference sequence). The CDR3 has 15 residues. V shed 9 bases and J shed 0 bases, with 15 bases lying between them. The full variable domain, in which reference TRBV19 and TRBJ1-3 provide the parts outside the CDR3, is DGGITQSPKYLFRKEGQNVTLSCEQNLNHDAMYWYRQDPGQGLRLIYYSQIVNDFQKGDIAEGYSVSREKKESFPLTVTSAQKNPTAFYLCARMATDTSGNTIYFGEGSWLTVV.